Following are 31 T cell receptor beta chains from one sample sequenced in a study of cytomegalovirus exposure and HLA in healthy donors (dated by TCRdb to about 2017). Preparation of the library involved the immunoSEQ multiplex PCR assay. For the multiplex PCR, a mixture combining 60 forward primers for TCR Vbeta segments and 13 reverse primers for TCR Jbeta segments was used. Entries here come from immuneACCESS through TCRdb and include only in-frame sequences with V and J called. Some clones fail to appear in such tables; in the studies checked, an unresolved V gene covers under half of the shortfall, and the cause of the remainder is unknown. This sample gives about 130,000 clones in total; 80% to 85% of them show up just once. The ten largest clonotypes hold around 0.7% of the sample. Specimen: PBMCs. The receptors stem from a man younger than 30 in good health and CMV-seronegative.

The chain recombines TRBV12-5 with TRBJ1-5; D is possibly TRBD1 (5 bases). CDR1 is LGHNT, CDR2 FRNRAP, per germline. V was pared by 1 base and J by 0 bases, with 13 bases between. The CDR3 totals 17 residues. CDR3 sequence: CASGLAKTANSNQPQHF. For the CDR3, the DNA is TGTGCTAGTGGTTTGGCCAAGACAGCGAATAGCAATCAGCCCCAGCATTTT.

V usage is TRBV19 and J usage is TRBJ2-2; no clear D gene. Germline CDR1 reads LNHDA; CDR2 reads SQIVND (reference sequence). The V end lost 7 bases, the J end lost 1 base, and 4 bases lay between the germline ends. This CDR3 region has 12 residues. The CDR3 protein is CASNLNTGELFF. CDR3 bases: TGTGCCAGTAACTTGAACACCGGGGAGCTGTTTTTT.

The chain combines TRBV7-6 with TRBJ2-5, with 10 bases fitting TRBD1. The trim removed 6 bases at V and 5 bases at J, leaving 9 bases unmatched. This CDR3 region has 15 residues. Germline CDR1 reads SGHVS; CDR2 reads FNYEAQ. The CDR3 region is CASRIDRGLGETQYF. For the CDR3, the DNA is TGTGCCAGCAGGATAGACAGGGGGCTTGGGGAGACCCAGTACTTC.

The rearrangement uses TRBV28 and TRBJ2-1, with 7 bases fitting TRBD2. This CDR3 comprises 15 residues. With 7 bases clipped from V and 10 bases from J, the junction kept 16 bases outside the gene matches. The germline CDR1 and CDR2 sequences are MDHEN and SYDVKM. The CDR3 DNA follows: TGTGCCAGCATCCCTAGCGGTGTTATCGGTCCGGAGCAGTTCTTC. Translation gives CASIPSGVIGPEQFF. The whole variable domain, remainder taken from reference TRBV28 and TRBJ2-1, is DVKVTQSSRYLVKRTGEKVFLECVQDMDHENMFWYRQDPGLGLRLIYFSYDVKMKEKGDIPEGYSVSREKKERFSLILESASTNQTSMYLCASIPSGVIGPEQFFGPGTRLTVL.

The DNA for the CDR3 is TGCGCCAGCAGCCAGTTATATCGGCAGGGGATAGGCTACACCTTC. It encodes CASSQLYRQGIGYTF. This chain links TRBV4-1 with TRBJ1-2; D possibly corresponds to TRBD1 (6 bases). The germline V and J ends were trimmed by 3 bases and 8 bases, with 19 bases remaining between them. Germline CDR1 is MGHRA and CDR2 is YSYEKL. The CDR3 is made up of 15 amino acids.

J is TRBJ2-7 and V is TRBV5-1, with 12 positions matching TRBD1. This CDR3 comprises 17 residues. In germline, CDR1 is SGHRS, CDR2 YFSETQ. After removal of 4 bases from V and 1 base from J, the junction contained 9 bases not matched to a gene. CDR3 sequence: CASSPRGTGGASYEQYF. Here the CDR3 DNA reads TGCGCCAGCAGCCCCCGAGGGACAGGGGGCGCTTCCTACGAGCAGTACTTC.

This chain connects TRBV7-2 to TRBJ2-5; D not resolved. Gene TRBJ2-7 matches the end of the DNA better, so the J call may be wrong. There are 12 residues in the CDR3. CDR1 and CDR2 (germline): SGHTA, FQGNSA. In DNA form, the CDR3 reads TGTGCCAGCAGCTTATCCAGGAACGAGCAGTACTTC. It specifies CASSLSRNEQYF.

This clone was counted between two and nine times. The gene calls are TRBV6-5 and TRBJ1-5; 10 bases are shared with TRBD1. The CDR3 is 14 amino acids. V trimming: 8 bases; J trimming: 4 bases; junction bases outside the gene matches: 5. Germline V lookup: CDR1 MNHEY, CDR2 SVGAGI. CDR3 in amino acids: CASQTGGRNQPQHF. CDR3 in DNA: TGTGCCAGCCAGACAGGGGGCCGTAATCAGCCCCAGCATTTT.

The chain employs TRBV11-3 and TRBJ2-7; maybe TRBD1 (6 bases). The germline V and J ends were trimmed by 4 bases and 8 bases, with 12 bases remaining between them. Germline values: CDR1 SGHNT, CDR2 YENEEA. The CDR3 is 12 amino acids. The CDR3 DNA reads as TGTGCCAGCAGCTCTACAGGGACCAAGCAGTACTTC. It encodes CASSSTGTKQYF.

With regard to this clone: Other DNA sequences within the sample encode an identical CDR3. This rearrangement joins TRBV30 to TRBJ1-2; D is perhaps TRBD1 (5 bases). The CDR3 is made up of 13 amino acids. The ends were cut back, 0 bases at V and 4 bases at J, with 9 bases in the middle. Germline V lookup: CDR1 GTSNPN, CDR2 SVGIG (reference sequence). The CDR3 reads CAWSVLGGYGYTF. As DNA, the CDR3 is TGTGCCTGGAGTGTACTGGGGGGCTATGGCTACACCTTC.

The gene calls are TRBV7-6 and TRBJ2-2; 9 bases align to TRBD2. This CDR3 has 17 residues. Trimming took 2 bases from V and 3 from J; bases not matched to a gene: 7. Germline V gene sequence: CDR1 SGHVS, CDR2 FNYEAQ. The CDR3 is CASSLLAGGPDTGELFF. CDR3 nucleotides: TGTGCCAGCAGCTTATTGGCGGGGGGGCCGGACACCGGGGAGCTGTTTTTT.

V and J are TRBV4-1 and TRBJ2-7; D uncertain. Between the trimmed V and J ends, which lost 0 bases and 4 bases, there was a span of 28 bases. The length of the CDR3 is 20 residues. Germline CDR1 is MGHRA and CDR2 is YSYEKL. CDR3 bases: TGCGCCAGCAGCCAAGAACAATTCAGCATCTACGACCGGGTCGGGTACGAGCAGTACTTC. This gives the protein CASSQEQFSIYDRVGYEQYF.

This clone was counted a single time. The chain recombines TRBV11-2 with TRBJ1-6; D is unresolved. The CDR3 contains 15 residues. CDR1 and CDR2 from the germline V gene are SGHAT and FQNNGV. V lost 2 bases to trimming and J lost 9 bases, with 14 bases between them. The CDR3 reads CASSLWRDISSPLHF. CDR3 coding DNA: TGTGCCAGCAGCTTATGGAGGGATATTAGTTCACCCCTCCACTTT.

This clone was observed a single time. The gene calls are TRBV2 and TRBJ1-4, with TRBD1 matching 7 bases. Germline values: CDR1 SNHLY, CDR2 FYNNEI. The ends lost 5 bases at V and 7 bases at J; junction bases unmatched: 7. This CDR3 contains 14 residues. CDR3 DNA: TGTGCCAGCAGTCTACAGGGGCCTAGTGAAAAACTGTTTTTT. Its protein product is CASSLQGPSEKLFF.

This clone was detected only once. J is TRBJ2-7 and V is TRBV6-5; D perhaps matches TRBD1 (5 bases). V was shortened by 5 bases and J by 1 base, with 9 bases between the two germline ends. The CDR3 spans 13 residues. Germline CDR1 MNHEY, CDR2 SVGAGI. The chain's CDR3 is CASSMTVSYEQYF. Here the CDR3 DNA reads TGTGCCAGCAGTATGACAGTGTCCTACGAGCAGTACTTC.

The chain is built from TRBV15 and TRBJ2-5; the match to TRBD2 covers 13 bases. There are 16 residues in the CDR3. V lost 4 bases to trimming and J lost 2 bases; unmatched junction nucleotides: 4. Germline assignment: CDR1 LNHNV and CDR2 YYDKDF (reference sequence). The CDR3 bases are TGTGCCACCAGCACCCGACTAGCGGGGGGTCAAGAGACCCAGTACTTC. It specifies CATSTRLAGGQETQYF.

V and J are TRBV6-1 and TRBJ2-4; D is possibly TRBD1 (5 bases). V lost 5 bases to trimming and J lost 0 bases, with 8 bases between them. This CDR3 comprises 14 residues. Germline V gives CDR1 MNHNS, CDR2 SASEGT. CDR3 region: CASSQGLAKNIQYF. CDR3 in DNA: TGTGCCAGCAGTCAGGGTTTAGCCAAAAACATTCAGTACTTC.

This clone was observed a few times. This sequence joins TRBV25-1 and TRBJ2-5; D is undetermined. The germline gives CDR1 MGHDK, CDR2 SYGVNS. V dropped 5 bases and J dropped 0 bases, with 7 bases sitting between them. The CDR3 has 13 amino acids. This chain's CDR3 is CASSPPYQETQYF. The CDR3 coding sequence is TGTGCCAGCAGTCCTCCGTACCAAGAGACCCAGTACTTC. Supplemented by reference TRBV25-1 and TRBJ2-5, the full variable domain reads EADIYQTPRYLVIGTGKKITLECSQTMGHDKMYWYQQDPGMELHLIHYSYGVNSTEKGDLSSESTVSRIRTEHFPLTLESARPSHTSQYLCASSPPYQETQYFGPGTRLLVL.

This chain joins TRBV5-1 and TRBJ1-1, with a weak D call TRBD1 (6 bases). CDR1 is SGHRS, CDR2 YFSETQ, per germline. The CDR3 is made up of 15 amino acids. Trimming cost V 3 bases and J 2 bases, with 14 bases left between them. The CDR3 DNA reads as TGCGCCAGCAGCTCCTCAAAACAGGGCAACACTGAAGCTTTCTTT. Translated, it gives CASSSSKQGNTEAFF.

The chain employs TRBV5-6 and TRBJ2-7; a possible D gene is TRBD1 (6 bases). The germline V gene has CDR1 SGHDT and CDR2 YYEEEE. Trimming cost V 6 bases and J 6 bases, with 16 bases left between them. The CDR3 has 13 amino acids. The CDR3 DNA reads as TGTGCCAGCACCGAAATCCGGGACACCGAGCAGTACTTC. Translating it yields CASTEIRDTEQYF.

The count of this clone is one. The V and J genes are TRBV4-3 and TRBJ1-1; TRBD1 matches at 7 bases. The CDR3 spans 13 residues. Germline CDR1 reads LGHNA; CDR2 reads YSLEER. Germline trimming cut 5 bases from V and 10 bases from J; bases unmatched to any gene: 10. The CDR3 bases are TGCGCCAGCAGCACAAAAAACCAGGGGGGAGCTTTCTTT. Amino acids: CASSTKNQGGAFF.

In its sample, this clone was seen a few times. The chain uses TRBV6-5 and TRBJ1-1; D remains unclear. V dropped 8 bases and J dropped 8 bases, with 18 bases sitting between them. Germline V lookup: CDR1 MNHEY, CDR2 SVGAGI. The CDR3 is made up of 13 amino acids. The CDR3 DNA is TGTGCCAGCGGGAGGGCCGTGGCTCGAGAAGCTTTCTTT. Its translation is CASGRAVAREAFF.

The CDR3 nucleotides are TGTGCCAGCAGCGACACAGGGCACCCAACCTTATGTAGCGGCTACACCTTC. Its translation: CASSDTGHPTLCSGYTF. The gene calls are TRBV9 and TRBJ1-2; D possibly corresponds to TRBD1 (6 bases). From germline, CDR1 is SGDLS and CDR2 YYNGEE. The CDR3 totals 17 residues. V shed 3 bases and J shed 8 bases, with 26 bases lying between them.

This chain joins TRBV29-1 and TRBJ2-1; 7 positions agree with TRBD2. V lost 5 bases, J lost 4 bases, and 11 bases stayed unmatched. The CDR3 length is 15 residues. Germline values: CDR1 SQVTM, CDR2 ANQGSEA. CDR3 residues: CSVSSGGGRYNEQFF. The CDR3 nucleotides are TGCAGCGTTTCTTCTGGCGGGGGACGGTACAATGAGCAGTTCTTC.

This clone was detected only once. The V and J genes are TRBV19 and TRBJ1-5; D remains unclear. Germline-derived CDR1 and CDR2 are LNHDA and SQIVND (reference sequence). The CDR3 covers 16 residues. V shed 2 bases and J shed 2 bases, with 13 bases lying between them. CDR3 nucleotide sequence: TGTGCCAGTAGTATACCCCTGGGAGGAGGCAATCAGCCCCAGCATTTT. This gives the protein CASSIPLGGGNQPQHF.

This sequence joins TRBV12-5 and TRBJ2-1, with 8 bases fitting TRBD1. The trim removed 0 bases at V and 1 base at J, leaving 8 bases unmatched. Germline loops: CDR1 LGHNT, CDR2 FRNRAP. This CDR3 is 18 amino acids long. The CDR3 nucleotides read TGTGCTAGTGGTTTGGTTCTACAGGGGGTCTTTTCCTACAATGAGCAGTTCTTC. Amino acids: CASGLVLQGVFSYNEQFF.

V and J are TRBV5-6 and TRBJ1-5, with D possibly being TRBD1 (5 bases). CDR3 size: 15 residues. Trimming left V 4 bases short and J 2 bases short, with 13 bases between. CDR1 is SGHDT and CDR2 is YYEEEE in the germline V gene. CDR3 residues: CASSRGVLGNQPQHF. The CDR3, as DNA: TGTGCCAGCAGCCGGGGGGTTTTGGGCAATCAGCCCCAGCATTTT.

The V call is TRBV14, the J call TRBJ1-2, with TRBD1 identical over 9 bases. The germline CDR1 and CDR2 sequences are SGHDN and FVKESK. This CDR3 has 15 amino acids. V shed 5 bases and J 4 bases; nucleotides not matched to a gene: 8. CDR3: CASSAGQGRSYGYTF. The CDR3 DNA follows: TGTGCCAGCAGCGCCGGACAGGGGAGGAGCTATGGCTACACCTTC.

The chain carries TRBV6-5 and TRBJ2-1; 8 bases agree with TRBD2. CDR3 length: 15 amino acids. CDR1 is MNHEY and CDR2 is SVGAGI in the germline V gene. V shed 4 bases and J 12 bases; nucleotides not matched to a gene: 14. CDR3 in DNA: TGTGCCAGCAGTTTTGGTGGGGGTCCGGGAGGGGGGCAGTTCTTC. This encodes CASSFGGGPGGGQFF.

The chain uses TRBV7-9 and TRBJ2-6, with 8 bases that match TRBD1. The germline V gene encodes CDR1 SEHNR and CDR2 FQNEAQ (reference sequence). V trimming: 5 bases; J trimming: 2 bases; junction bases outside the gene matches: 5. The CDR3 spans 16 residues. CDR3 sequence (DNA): TGTGCCAGCAGCCGGACAGGGTCTGCTGGGGCCAACGTCCTGACTTTC. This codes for CASSRTGSAGANVLTF.

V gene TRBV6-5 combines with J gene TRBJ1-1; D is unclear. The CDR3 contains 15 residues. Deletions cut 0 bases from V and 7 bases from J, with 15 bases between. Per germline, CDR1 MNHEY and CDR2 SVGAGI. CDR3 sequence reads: CASSYSIPIQYEAFF. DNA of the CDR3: TGTGCCAGCAGTTACTCGATCCCCATACAATATGAAGCTTTCTTT.